This is a list of T cell receptor beta chains from one sample in a study of blood T cell repertoires in COVID-19. Measured with immunoSEQ multiplex PCR; TCRdb has only the in-frame clones, and not every one. The sample has tens of thousands of clones; around four fifths are singletons. Sequencing used peripheral blood. The receptors originated from a man aged 45-65 years with active or convalescent COVID-19. The CDR3 runs from the conserved cysteine through the conserved F or W. D genes are given only for firm matches. Clone size is shown for a subset of rows, as once, few, many or a class of expanded clone.

clone size	D gene	J gene	V gene	CDR3 DNA	CDR3 protein
few	.	TRBJ1-2	TRBV7-8	TGTGCCAGCAGCTTGGCCGAGACAGGTCGTGGCTACACCTTC	CASSLAETGRGYTF
.	TRBD2	TRBJ2-2	TRBV15	TGTGCCACCAGGGGGACTAGCGGGAACACCGGGGAGCTGTTTTTT	CATRGTSGNTGELFF
.	TRBD1	TRBJ1-1	TRBV25-1	TGTGCCAGCAGGGGAACAGGGGGCTCGGGTGAAGCTTTCTTT	CASRGTGGSGEAFF
.	.	TRBJ1-5	TRBV10-1	TGCGCCAGCAGTAAGACAGGTAATCAGCCCCAGCATTTT	CASSKTGNQPQHF
.	TRBD2	TRBJ2-7	TRBV29-1	TGCAGCGTCCACAGCGGGGGGGCCTACGAGCAGTACTTC	CSVHSGGAYEQYF
.	TRBD2	TRBJ2-2	TRBV3-1/TRBV3-2	TGTGCCAGCAGCCAAGGGACTAGCGGGGGACCGAACACCGGGGAGCTGTTTTTT	CASSQGTSGGPNTGELFF
.	.	TRBJ1-5	TRBV7-6	TGTGCCAGCAGCTTACTGGGGGCCAGCAATCAGCCCCAGCATTTT	CASSLLGASNQPQHF
.	TRBD1	TRBJ2-5	TRBV7-2	TGTGCCAGCAGACAGGGGGGCCGAGAGACCCAGTACTTC	CASRQGGRETQYF
.	.	TRBJ1-5	TRBV5-1	TGCGCCAGCAGCTTGGGAACGGGGAATAGCAATCAGCCCCAGCATTTT	CASSLGTGNSNQPQHF
.	TRBD1	TRBJ1-4	TRBV2	TGTGCCAGCAGCCGGACAGGGAGGGAAAAACTGTTTTTT	CASSRTGREKLFF
.	.	TRBJ1-1	TRBV6-1	TGTGCCAGCAGTGACAGTCTCCACACTGAAGCTTTCTTT	CASSDSLHTEAFF
.	TRBD1	TRBJ1-4	TRBV2	TGTGCCAGCAGGAGGGACAGGGGGACCGGTGAAAAACTGTTTTTT	CASRRDRGTGEKLFF
once	TRBD1	TRBJ1-1	TRBV12-3/TRBV12-4	TGTGCCGGAGGGGACAGGGGGAAGACTGAAGCTTTCTTT	CAGGDRGKTEAFF
few	TRBD1	TRBJ1-1	TRBV7-9	TGTGCCAGCAGCTGGGACAGAAATGAAGCTTTCTTT	CASSWDRNEAFF
.	.	TRBJ1-2	TRBV19	TGTGCCAGTAGGGTTCCAGGTGGCTACACCTTC	CASRVPGGYTF
.	TRBD1	TRBJ1-3	TRBV18	TGTGCCAGCTCACTGGACAGGACCCCAGGCGGAAACACCATATATTTT	CASSLDRTPGGNTIYF